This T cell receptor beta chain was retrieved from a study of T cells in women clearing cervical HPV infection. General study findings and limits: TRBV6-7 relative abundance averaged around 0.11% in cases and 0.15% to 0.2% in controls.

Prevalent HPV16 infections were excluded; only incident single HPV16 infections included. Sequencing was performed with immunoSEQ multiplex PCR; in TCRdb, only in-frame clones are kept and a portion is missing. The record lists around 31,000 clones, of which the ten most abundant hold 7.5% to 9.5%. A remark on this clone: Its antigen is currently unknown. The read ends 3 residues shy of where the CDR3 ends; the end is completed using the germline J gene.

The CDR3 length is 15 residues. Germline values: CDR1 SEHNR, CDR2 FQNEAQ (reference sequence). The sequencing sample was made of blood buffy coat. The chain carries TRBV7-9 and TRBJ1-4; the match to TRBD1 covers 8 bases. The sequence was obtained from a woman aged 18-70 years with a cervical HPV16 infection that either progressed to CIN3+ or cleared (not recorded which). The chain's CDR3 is CASSFGDRGNSPLFF. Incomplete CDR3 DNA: TGTGCCAGCAGCTTTGGCGACAGGGGAAATTCACCA.